The rows below give T cell receptor beta chains drawn from one sample of a study of blood T cells in healthy people across ages. Each CDR3 protein is one row after TCRdb ran MiXCR on the 5' RACE reads. The data show approximately 1,700,000 distinct CDR3 sequences, with about 39% seen just once and 20% to 25% held by the top ten. The sequenced sample was blood. The source is a human donor in good health. Each CDR3 is given with its conserved first and last residue. Fields, in order: clone size, J gene, V gene, D gene, CDR3 DNA, CDR3 protein. The D gene is left open where the match is weak. Only some rows state a clone size, as once, few, many or a class for expanded clones.

clone size: NA; J gene: TRBJ2-3; V gene: TRBV24-1; D gene: NA; CDR3 DNA: TGTGCCACCGGTGGTCCCAGTGCAGATACGCAGTATTTT; CDR3 protein: CATGGPSADTQYF
clone size: NA; J gene: TRBJ2-3; V gene: TRBV12-3/TRBV12-4; D gene: NA; CDR3 DNA: TGTGCCAGCAGGATACAGGGATTAGATACGCAGTATTTT; CDR3 protein: CASRIQGLDTQYF
clone size: few; J gene: TRBJ1-2; V gene: TRBV29-1; D gene: NA; CDR3 DNA: TGCAGCGTGGGTAGGGCAGATGGCTACACCTTC; CDR3 protein: CSVGRADGYTF
clone size: NA; J gene: TRBJ2-5; V gene: TRBV7-9; D gene: NA; CDR3 DNA: TGTGCCAGCAGCCAAGCGGTCTTGGACCTGATAGGGGAGACCCAGTACTTC; CDR3 protein: CASSQAVLDLIGETQYF
clone size: NA; J gene: TRBJ2-7; V gene: TRBV3-1; D gene: NA; CDR3 DNA: TGTGCCAGCAGCCAAGATGGGGATTCCTCCTACGAGCAGTACTTC; CDR3 protein: CASSQDGDSSYEQYF
clone size: NA; J gene: TRBJ2-3; V gene: TRBV27; D gene: TRBD2; CDR3 DNA: TGTGCCAGCAGTTTTACGGGACTAGCTGGTACAGATACGCAGTATTTT; CDR3 protein: CASSFTGLAGTDTQYF
clone size: NA; J gene: TRBJ1-1; V gene: TRBV6-1; D gene: NA; CDR3 DNA: TGTGCCAGCAGTGCCGGGCTCAACGAGGCGGCTTTCTTT; CDR3 protein: CASSAGLNEAAFF
clone size: few; J gene: TRBJ1-1; V gene: TRBV4-3; D gene: NA; CDR3 DNA: TGCGCCAGCAGCCAGGAACCCATCCAGGGTACTGAAGCTTTCTTT; CDR3 protein: CASSQEPIQGTEAFF
clone size: few; J gene: TRBJ1-2; V gene: TRBV12-3/TRBV12-4; D gene: TRBD1; CDR3 DNA: TGTGCCAGCAGTTCAACTAATGGACAGGGCGGCTATGGCTACACCTTC; CDR3 protein: CASSSTNGQGGYGYTF
clone size: few; J gene: TRBJ2-7; V gene: TRBV11-2; D gene: TRBD1; CDR3 DNA: TGTGCCAGCAGCTCCGACAGGGGAATCTACGAGCAGTACTTC; CDR3 protein: CASSSDRGIYEQYF
clone size: NA; J gene: TRBJ2-3; V gene: TRBV21-1; D gene: NA; CDR3 DNA: TGTGCCAGCAGCAACCCGGACTGGGCCAGAGATACGCAGTATTTT; CDR3 protein: CASSNPDWARDTQYF
clone size: NA; J gene: TRBJ1-1; V gene: TRBV21-1; D gene: NA; CDR3 DNA: TGTGCCAGCAGCAAGGCAAGGGGACCTTGGACTGAAGCTTTCTTT; CDR3 protein: CASSKARGPWTEAFF
clone size: NA; J gene: TRBJ2-6; V gene: TRBV20-1; D gene: TRBD2; CDR3 DNA: TGCAGTGCTAGTAGCGGGGTAATTGGGGCCAACGTCCGGACTTTC; CDR3 protein: CSASSGVIGANVRTF
clone size: NA; J gene: TRBJ2-3; V gene: TRBV24-1; D gene: NA; CDR3 DNA: TGTGCCACCAGTTTTGGCAGCACAGATACGCAGTATTTT; CDR3 protein: CATSFGSTDTQYF
clone size: NA; J gene: TRBJ2-7; V gene: TRBV19; D gene: NA; CDR3 DNA: TGTGCCAGTAGTAGGGGAACTGTGCACGAGCAGTACTTC; CDR3 protein: CASSRGTVHEQYF
clone size: NA; J gene: TRBJ2-4; V gene: TRBV2; D gene: TRBD1; CDR3 DNA: TGTGCCAGCAGTGAACGACAGGGTGTCGCCTTAGCCAAAAACATTCAGTACTTC; CDR3 protein: CASSERQGVALAKNIQYF
clone size: NA; J gene: TRBJ1-2; V gene: TRBV4-2; D gene: NA; CDR3 DNA: TGTGCCAGCAGCCAAGGTATTATAGCAACTAACTATGGCTACACCTTC; CDR3 protein: CASSQGIIATNYGYTF
clone size: once; J gene: TRBJ2-4; V gene: TRBV5-4; D gene: NA; CDR3 DNA: TGTGCCAGCAGCTCCGGACAGGAGGGCAACAACATTCAGTACTTC; CDR3 protein: CASSSGQEGNNIQYF
clone size: NA; J gene: TRBJ2-6; V gene: TRBV6-5; D gene: TRBD1; CDR3 DNA: TGTGCCAGCGGACAGGGGGGCTCTGGGGCCAACGTCCTGACTTTC; CDR3 protein: CASGQGGSGANVLTF
clone size: few; J gene: TRBJ2-6; V gene: TRBV6-5; D gene: TRBD1; CDR3 DNA: TGTGCCAGCAGTTCGGGACAGCTGTCGAAACGCTCTGGGGCCAACGTCCTGACTTTC; CDR3 protein: CASSSGQLSKRSGANVLTF
clone size: few; J gene: TRBJ1-2; V gene: TRBV29-1; D gene: NA; CDR3 DNA: TGCAGCGTTTCTTGGGGTGAAGGCTACACCTTC; CDR3 protein: CSVSWGEGYTF
clone size: NA; J gene: TRBJ2-5; V gene: TRBV5-6; D gene: NA; CDR3 DNA: TGTGCCAGCAGCCTACCGGGACTCCAGACGAGGGAGACCCAGTACTTC; CDR3 protein: CASSLPGLQTRETQYF
clone size: NA; J gene: TRBJ1-5; V gene: TRBV4-3; D gene: NA; CDR3 DNA: TGCGCCAGCAGCCAAGTCCCCAGGCCCGGGGGGCCCCAGCATTTT; CDR3 protein: CASSQVPRPGGPQHF
clone size: NA; J gene: TRBJ2-1; V gene: TRBV6-6; D gene: NA; CDR3 DNA: TGTGCCAGCAGTTACTCAGGCAGGGAGTGGAATGAGCAGTTCTTC; CDR3 protein: CASSYSGREWNEQFF
clone size: few; J gene: TRBJ2-3; V gene: TRBV29-1; D gene: NA; CDR3 DNA: TGCAGCGTTGCCAGCTTCACAGATACGCAGTATTTT; CDR3 protein: CSVASFTDTQYF
clone size: NA; J gene: TRBJ2-7; V gene: TRBV7-9; D gene: TRBD1; CDR3 DNA: TGTGCCAGCAGCCTAATGGGGACAGACTACGAGCAGTACTTC; CDR3 protein: CASSLMGTDYEQYF
clone size: NA; J gene: TRBJ2-3; V gene: TRBV29-1; D gene: TRBD2; CDR3 DNA: TGCAGTGTAACGGGACTAGCGAGCACAGATACGCAGTATTTT; CDR3 protein: CSVTGLASTDTQYF
clone size: NA; J gene: TRBJ2-7; V gene: TRBV27; D gene: NA; CDR3 DNA: TGTGCCACCCGAAAAGGGACAGAGCAGTACTTC; CDR3 protein: CATRKGTEQYF
clone size: NA; J gene: TRBJ2-7; V gene: TRBV5-6; D gene: NA; CDR3 DNA: TGTGCCAGCAGCAGTGGAGCGATCGAGCAGTACTTC; CDR3 protein: CASSSGAIEQYF
clone size: few; J gene: TRBJ2-7; V gene: TRBV4-3; D gene: NA; CDR3 DNA: TGCGCCAGCAGTAAAGGGGGAGGCAGGGACTACGAGCAGTACTTC; CDR3 protein: CASSKGGGRDYEQYF
clone size: NA; J gene: TRBJ2-1; V gene: TRBV24-1; D gene: TRBD1; CDR3 DNA: TGTGCCACCAGTGATTTTGCGGGGACAGGGCTCGACAATGAGCAGTTCTTC; CDR3 protein: CATSDFAGTGLDNEQFF
clone size: NA; J gene: TRBJ2-2; V gene: TRBV5-1; D gene: NA; CDR3 DNA: TGCGCCAGCAGCTTGGACGGACTAACGAACACCGGGGAGCTGTTTTTT; CDR3 protein: CASSLDGLTNTGELFF
clone size: NA; J gene: TRBJ2-3; V gene: TRBV11-2; D gene: NA; CDR3 DNA: TGTGCCAGCAGCTTATGGGGATCTCAAACAGGTACGCAGTATTTT; CDR3 protein: CASSLWGSQTGTQYF
clone size: few; J gene: TRBJ2-3; V gene: TRBV9; D gene: NA; CDR3 DNA: TGTGCCAGCAGCGTCGGGGCGGGGTCCCGCACAGATACGCAGTATTTT; CDR3 protein: CASSVGAGSRTDTQYF
clone size: NA; J gene: TRBJ1-4; V gene: TRBV12-3/TRBV12-4; D gene: TRBD1; CDR3 DNA: TGTGCCAGCATTTTGACAGGGAGGGATGAAAAACTGTTTTTT; CDR3 protein: CASILTGRDEKLFF
clone size: few; J gene: TRBJ1-5; V gene: TRBV6-1; D gene: TRBD1; CDR3 DNA: TGTGCCAGCAGTGGACAGGGGGTGGCCAGTCAGCCCCAGCATTTT; CDR3 protein: CASSGQGVASQPQHF
clone size: NA; J gene: TRBJ2-1; V gene: TRBV7-2; D gene: NA; CDR3 DNA: TGTGCCAGCAGCTTAGGTTTACTAGAGAATGAGCAGTTCTTC; CDR3 protein: CASSLGLLENEQFF
clone size: NA; J gene: TRBJ1-2; V gene: TRBV4-3; D gene: NA; CDR3 DNA: TGCGCCAGCAGCCTCCGTCGTTTCGTTATAGCTAACTATGGCTACACCTTC; CDR3 protein: CASSLRRFVIANYGYTF
clone size: NA; J gene: TRBJ2-1; V gene: TRBV4-3; D gene: TRBD2; CDR3 DNA: TGCGCCAGCCGGGCTAGCGGCACCAATGAGCGGTTCTTC; CDR3 protein: CASRASGTNERFF
clone size: NA; J gene: TRBJ2-7; V gene: TRBV24-1; D gene: NA; CDR3 DNA: TGTGCCACCAGTGAATCGGGCCAGGGAACCTACGAGCAGTACTTC; CDR3 protein: CATSESGQGTYEQYF
clone size: few; J gene: TRBJ2-1; V gene: TRBV29-1; D gene: NA; CDR3 DNA: TGCAGCGTTGGACAAGTCGAGCAGTTCTTC; CDR3 protein: CSVGQVEQFF
clone size: NA; J gene: TRBJ1-5; V gene: TRBV27; D gene: NA; CDR3 DNA: TGTGCCAGCAGATTTATTGGAAGCAATCAGCCCCAGCATTTT; CDR3 protein: CASRFIGSNQPQHF
clone size: NA; J gene: TRBJ2-7; V gene: TRBV7-2; D gene: NA; CDR3 DNA: TGTGCCTGCAGCCCCCTGGCGGTGTCCTACGAGCAGTACTTC; CDR3 protein: CACSPLAVSYEQYF
clone size: few; J gene: TRBJ2-1; V gene: TRBV7-2; D gene: NA; CDR3 DNA: TGTGCCAGCAGCAAGTTTACGGGACCCCGGTTCTTC; CDR3 protein: CASSKFTGPRFF
clone size: NA; J gene: TRBJ2-2; V gene: TRBV10-3; D gene: NA; CDR3 DNA: TGTGCCATCAGTGGCAGCCCGAACACCGGGGAGCTGTTTTTT; CDR3 protein: CAISGSPNTGELFF
clone size: NA; J gene: TRBJ2-5; V gene: TRBV24-1; D gene: NA; CDR3 DNA: TGTGCCACCAGAGCGACAGGGAGGCTCCAAGAGACCCAGTACTTC; CDR3 protein: CATRATGRLQETQYF
clone size: NA; J gene: TRBJ2-7; V gene: TRBV6-1; D gene: TRBD1; CDR3 DNA: TGTGCCAGCAGTGACGGACAGGACTACGAGCAGTACTTC; CDR3 protein: CASSDGQDYEQYF
clone size: few; J gene: TRBJ2-6; V gene: TRBV6-2/TRBV6-3; D gene: TRBD2; CDR3 DNA: TGTGCCAGCGTTAGCGGCCGCGGGGGAGCTGGGGCCAACGTCCTGACTTTC; CDR3 protein: CASVSGRGGAGANVLTF
clone size: few; J gene: TRBJ2-1; V gene: TRBV7-2; D gene: NA; CDR3 DNA: TGTGCCAGCAGCTTGATACAGGGTAGCTACGAGCAGTTCTTC; CDR3 protein: CASSLIQGSYEQFF
clone size: few; J gene: TRBJ1-1; V gene: TRBV4-2; D gene: NA; CDR3 DNA: TGTGCCAGCAGCCAAGTAGGGCCAACGAACACTGAAGCTTTCTTT; CDR3 protein: CASSQVGPTNTEAFF
clone size: NA; J gene: TRBJ2-4; V gene: TRBV20-1; D gene: NA; CDR3 DNA: TGCAGTGCTAGTCGGGGGAACATTCAGTACTTC; CDR3 protein: CSASRGNIQYF
clone size: NA; J gene: TRBJ2-3; V gene: TRBV6-5; D gene: TRBD2; CDR3 DNA: TGTGCCAGCAGTTACTCGAGGTTAGCGGGGCCCCGCACAGATACGCAGTATTTT; CDR3 protein: CASSYSRLAGPRTDTQYF
clone size: NA; J gene: TRBJ2-1; V gene: TRBV9; D gene: TRBD1; CDR3 DNA: TGTGCCAGCAGCCCACGACAGGGGGCAAAAAATGAGCAGTTCTTC; CDR3 protein: CASSPRQGAKNEQFF